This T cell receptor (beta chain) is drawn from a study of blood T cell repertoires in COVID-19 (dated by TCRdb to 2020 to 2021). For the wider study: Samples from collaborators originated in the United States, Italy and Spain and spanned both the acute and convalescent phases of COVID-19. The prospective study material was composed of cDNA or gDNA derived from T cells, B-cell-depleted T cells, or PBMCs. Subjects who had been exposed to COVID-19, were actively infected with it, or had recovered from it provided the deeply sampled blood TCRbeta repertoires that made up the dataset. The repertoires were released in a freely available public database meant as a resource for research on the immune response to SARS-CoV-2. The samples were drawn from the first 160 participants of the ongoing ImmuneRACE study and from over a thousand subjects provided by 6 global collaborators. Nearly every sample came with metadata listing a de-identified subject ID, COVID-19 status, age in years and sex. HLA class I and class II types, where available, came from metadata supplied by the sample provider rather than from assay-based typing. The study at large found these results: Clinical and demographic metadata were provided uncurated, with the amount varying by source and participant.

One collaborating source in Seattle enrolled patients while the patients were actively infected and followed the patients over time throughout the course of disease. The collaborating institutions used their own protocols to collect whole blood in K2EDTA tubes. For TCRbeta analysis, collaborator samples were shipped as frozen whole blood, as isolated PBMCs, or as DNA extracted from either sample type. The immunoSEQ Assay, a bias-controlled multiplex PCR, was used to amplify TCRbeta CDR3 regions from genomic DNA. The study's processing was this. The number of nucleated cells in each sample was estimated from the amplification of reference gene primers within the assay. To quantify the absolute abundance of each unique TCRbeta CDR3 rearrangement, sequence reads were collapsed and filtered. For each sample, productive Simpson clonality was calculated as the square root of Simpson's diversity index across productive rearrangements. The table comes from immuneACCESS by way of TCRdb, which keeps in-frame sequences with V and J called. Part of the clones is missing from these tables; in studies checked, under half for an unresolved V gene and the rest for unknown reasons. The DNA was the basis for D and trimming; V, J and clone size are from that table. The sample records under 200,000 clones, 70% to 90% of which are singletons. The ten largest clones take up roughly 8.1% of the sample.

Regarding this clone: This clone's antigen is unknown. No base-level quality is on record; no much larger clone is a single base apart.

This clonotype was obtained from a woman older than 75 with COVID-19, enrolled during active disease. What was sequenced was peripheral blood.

The nucleotide sequence is given as TGTGCCAGCAGTTTAGGGGCAGGGTACGGTGACACTGAAGCTTTCTTT. Its protein is CASSLGAGYGDTEAFF. The chain joins TRBV28 to TRBJ1-1, and TRBD1 may be the D gene, going by 5 matching bases. The germline V gene encodes CDR1 MDHEN and CDR2 SYDVKM. Trimming takes 2 bases from V and 3 bases from J, and the germline ends sit 16 bases apart. The CDR3 goes from the cysteine to the phenylalanine over 16 residues. Only CDR3 DNA is held: 48 bases, read in frame from base 1.